This entry lists 22 T cell receptor beta chains sequenced from one sample in a study of a mutant IDH1 vaccine in newly diagnosed glioma. The data were produced by immunoSEQ multiplex PCR, yet TCRdb's version contains in-frame clones alone and is incomplete. In the table there are tens of thousands of clones, approximately 80% of which are singletons. No antigens are known for them. Time point given: week 47, end of study. Vaccination comprised doses that each held 300 ug of mutant IDH1 20-mer peptide, plus topical imiquimod. The sample was PBMCs, taken from a glioma patient whose treatment included an IDH1 peptide vaccine. These receptors all come from a man aged 35 to 55 with glioma.

This clone came up a few times. V gene TRBV7-9 combines with J gene TRBJ2-2; 10 bases match TRBD1. CDR3 size: 14 residues. Germline CDR1 SEHNR, CDR2 FQNEAQ (reference sequence). Trimming removed 6 bases from V and 4 bases from J; junction bases left unmatched: 2. As DNA, the CDR3 is TGTGCCAGCAGGACAGGGGGCTTCACCGGGGAGCTGTTTTTT. Encoded protein: CASRTGGFTGELFF.

CDR3 in DNA: TGCGCCAGCAGCCAAGAGTGGCTGTACCAAGAGACCCAGTACTTC. Translation: CASSQEWLYQETQYF. This chain links TRBV4-3 with TRBJ2-5; D is unresolved. The germline V gene encodes CDR1 LGHNA and CDR2 YSLEER. This CDR3 has 15 residues. V lost 0 bases and J lost 0, with 8 bases in between.

The chain has TRBV30 and TRBJ1-4; D might be TRBD1 (6 bases). The germline V gene encodes CDR1 GTSNPN and CDR2 SVGIG (reference sequence). The V gene lost 3 bases and the J gene lost 8 bases, with 22 bases spanning the gap. The CDR3 has 16 residues. The CDR3 bases are TGTGCCTGGAGCCCCACCTGGGGGGCCGGGGGGGAAAAACTGTTTTTT. It is translated as CAWSPTWGAGGEKLFF.

The chain joins TRBV5-1 to TRBJ2-5, with D perhaps given as TRBD1 or TRBD2 (5 bases each). CDR3 size: 14 residues. CDR1 is SGHRS and CDR2 is YFSETQ in the germline V gene. The V and J ends lost 1 base and 5 bases respectively, with 12 bases between them. CDR3 sequence (DNA): TGCGCCAGCAGCTTGCAGGGAGAATGGGAGACCCAGTACTTC. Its translation: CASSLQGEWETQYF.

The rearrangement links TRBV5-6 to TRBJ2-7; a weak D match, TRBD1 (5 bases). Per the germline V gene, CDR1 is SGHDT and CDR2 is YYEEEE. The ends were cut back, 4 bases at V and 3 bases at J, with 11 bases in the middle. The CDR3 is made up of 13 amino acids. DNA for the CDR3: TGTGCCAGCAGCATCGGACACTTCTACGAGCAGTACTTC. Its protein is CASSIGHFYEQYF.

The genes are TRBV18 and TRBJ2-7, with D possibly being TRBD2 (5 bases). The CDR3 extends over 16 amino acids. Deletions cut 2 bases from V and 3 bases from J, with 17 bases between. Looked up from germline, CDR1 is KGHSH and CDR2 is LQKENI. Written as DNA, the CDR3 is TGTGCCAGCTCACCAAAGTGGGGAGTTAGGGTCTACGAGCAGTACTTC. Encoded protein: CASSPKWGVRVYEQYF.

The chain employs TRBV19 and TRBJ1-5; weak D call: TRBD1 (5 bases). The CDR3 covers 14 residues. The germline V gene has CDR1 LNHDA and CDR2 SQIVND (reference sequence). The V gene lost 5 bases and the J gene lost 3 bases, with 11 bases spanning the gap. CDR3 protein: CASSAGTLNQPQHF. The CDR3 nucleotides are TGTGCCAGTAGTGCGGGGACCCTCAATCAGCCCCAGCATTTT.

This clone was seen a single time. This chain uses TRBV7-2 with TRBJ2-1, with 8 positions matching TRBD2. V lost 5 bases to trimming and J lost 3 bases; unmatched junction nucleotides: 15. The CDR3 runs 18 residues. Germline assignment: CDR1 SGHTA and CDR2 FQGNSA. CDR3 sequence (DNA): TGTGCCAGCAGCAAATTCTCACTAGCGGCGGGTAGCTACAATGAGCAGTTCTTC. Translation: CASSKFSLAAGSYNEQFF.

This clone appeared a single time. The rearrangement links TRBV5-5 to TRBJ1-2, with unresolved D. The CDR3 extends over 13 amino acids. V was trimmed by 0 bases and J by 4 bases, leaving 7 bases between them. CDR1 and CDR2 (germline): SGHKS, YYEKEE (reference sequence). Written as DNA, the CDR3 is TGTGCCAGCAGCTTGGTGATAGGCTATGGCTACACCTTC. Translation gives CASSLVIGYGYTF. The entire variable domain, with the rest obtained from reference TRBV5-5 and TRBJ1-2, is as follows: DAGVTQSPTHLIKTRGQQVTLRCSPISGHKSVSWYQQVLGQGPQFIFQYYEKEERGRGNFPDRFSARQFPNYSSELNVNALLLGDSALYLCASSLVIGYGYTFGSGTRLTVV.

The genes are TRBV5-6 and TRBJ2-7; D remains ambiguous. Trimming stripped 4 bases from V and 3 bases from J, with 14 bases between. The CDR3 covers 14 residues. Germline V gene data show CDR1 as SGHDT and CDR2 as YYEEEE. The CDR3 DNA reads as TGTGCCAGCAGCCCCGGCGGAGAAAACTACGAGCAGTACTTC. Translation: CASSPGGENYEQYF.

Only one count was recorded for this clone. This chain connects TRBV5-6 to TRBJ2-7; D may match TRBD1 or TRBD2 (5 bases each). The CDR3 sequence is 15 residues long. V was cut by 0 bases and J by 4 bases, with 14 bases left in between. Germline V gene lookup returns CDR1 SGHDT and CDR2 YYEEEE. The CDR3 loop reads CASSLAPGREYEQYF. The CDR3 region has the DNA TGTGCCAGCAGCTTGGCCCCCGGCAGGGAGTACGAGCAGTACTTC.

The CDR3 bases are TGTGCTAGTGGGAGATCTGGGACTAGCGACACAGATACGCAGTATTTT. It encodes CASGRSGTSDTDTQYF. The J gene is TRBJ2-3, the V gene TRBV12-5, with 10 bases fitting TRBD2. The CDR3 extends over 16 amino acids. V shed 6 bases and J 2 bases; nucleotides not matched to a gene: 8. Germline CDR1 is LGHNT and CDR2 is FRNRAP.

The chain uses TRBV28 and TRBJ2-3, with a weak D call TRBD2 (5 bases). The CDR3 covers 10 residues. V lost 8 bases, J lost 9 bases, and 9 bases lay in between. From germline, CDR1 is MDHEN and CDR2 SYDVKM. The CDR3 reads CASARETQYF. CDR3 DNA: TGTGCCAGCGCGAGGGAGACGCAGTATTTT.

The chain joins TRBV27 to TRBJ2-1, with TRBD2 matching over 7 bases. The germline CDR1 and CDR2 sequences are MNHEY and SMNVEV (reference sequence). The CDR3 has 15 residues. The CDR3 is CATSYFGGMYNEQFF. As DNA, the CDR3 is TGTGCTACTTCTTATTTCGGGGGGATGTACAATGAGCAGTTCTTC.

This clone was seen a few times. In DNA, the CDR3 is TGCGCCAGCAGCCTGGGACTAGCTCGCACAGATACGCAGTATTTT. The encoded protein is CASSLGLARTDTQYF. The V call is TRBV5-1, the J call TRBJ2-3; 9 bases fit TRBD2. The germline CDR1 and CDR2 sequences are SGHRS and YFSETQ. The CDR3 contains 15 residues. V trimming: 4 bases; J trimming: 1 base; junction bases outside the gene matches: 4.

This rearrangement joins TRBV5-4 to TRBJ2-7; D call uncertain. Trimming shortened V by 2 bases and J by 5 bases, and 5 bases separated the two germline ends. The CDR3 spans 11 residues. In germline, CDR1 is SGHNT, CDR2 YYREEE (reference sequence). The chain's CDR3 is CASSFLNEQYF. The CDR3 DNA sequence: TGTGCCAGCAGCTTCCTCAACGAGCAGTACTTC.

The rearrangement links TRBV27 to TRBJ2-7; 7 bases fit TRBD1. Germline assignment: CDR1 MNHEY and CDR2 SMNVEV (reference sequence). V dropped 4 bases and J dropped 3; count of bases not matched to a gene: 6. CDR3 length: 14 amino acids. The CDR3 protein is CASSYRGPYYEQYF. CDR3 bases: TGTGCCAGCAGTTACAGGGGCCCCTACTACGAGCAGTACTTC.

This clone was picked up a small number of times. The chain links TRBV28 to TRBJ1-2, with a tentative D call TRBD1 (5 bases). The CDR3 is 13 amino acids. The V end lost 5 bases, the J end lost 7 bases, and 14 bases lay between the germline ends. From germline, CDR1 is MDHEN and CDR2 SYDVKM. CDR3 nucleotide sequence: TGTGCCAGCAGTCCATCAGGGCTTGGTGGCTACACCTTC. It encodes CASSPSGLGGYTF.

The chain carries TRBV29-1 and TRBJ2-7; maybe TRBD2 (6 bases). Germline CDR1 and CDR2: SQVTM and ANQGSEA. This CDR3 region has 12 residues. V was trimmed by 4 bases and J by 6 bases, leaving 13 bases between them. CDR3 coding DNA: TGCAGCGTTGGCCGGCCCGGGAGCGAGCAGTACTTC. Translating it yields CSVGRPGSEQYF.

The chain links TRBV19 to TRBJ1-1, with 8 bases fitting TRBD1. Per germline, CDR1 LNHDA and CDR2 SQIVND (reference sequence). The CDR3 consists of 16 residues. Trimming cost V 9 bases and J 5 bases; bases outside gene matches: 17. The CDR3 loop is CASHWGGQGRRTEAFF. The DNA for the CDR3 is TGTGCCAGCCACTGGGGTGGACAGGGTAGGCGGACTGAAGCTTTCTTT.

The V gene is TRBV30, the J gene TRBJ2-1, with a possible D match to TRBD2 (7 bases). Trimming shortened V by 0 bases and J by 5 bases, and 14 bases separated the two germline ends. CDR3 length: 15 amino acids. CDR1 is GTSNPN and CDR2 is SVGIG in the germline V gene (reference sequence). The CDR3: CAWSVTGGLHNEQFF. The CDR3 nucleotides read TGTGCCTGGAGTGTTACGGGGGGCCTACACAATGAGCAGTTCTTC.

In DNA form, the CDR3 reads TGTGCCAGCAGCCTAGAGGTGGATACGCAGTATTTT. Its protein is CASSLEVDTQYF. The V and J genes are TRBV13 and TRBJ2-3; unclear D gene. Germline V gene lookup returns CDR1 PRHDT and CDR2 FYEKMQ (reference sequence). The CDR3 runs to 12 residues. Trimming removed 5 bases from V and 6 bases from J, with 9 bases in between. Based on the CDR3 plus reference TRBV13 and TRBJ2-3, the full variable domain is AAGVIQSPRHLIKEKRETATLKCYPIPRHDTVYWYQQGPGQDPQFLISFYEKMQSDKGSIPDRFSAQQFSDYHSELNMSSLELGDSALYFCASSLEVDTQYFGPGTRLTVL.